Sequencing of this T cell receptor (beta chain) was carried out in a study of tissue T cells after allogeneic stem cell transplantation. Points on this clone: The antigen remains unidentified. The germline and genes are mouse ones. The read stops 1 residue short of the end of the CDR3; the missing end is completed from the germline J gene.

Time point described: mouse harvest day 7 after allogeneic transplant. The graft held 10^6 splenic CD5+ T cells and 10^7 T-cell-depleted bone marrow cells. B6 (H2b) cells into BALB/c (H2d) mice; tissues taken at day 7 or 14. Study-wide results and limits: This small cohort was clinically heterogeneous, and sampling depth was a limitation. Anatomically similar tissues had similar TCR repertoires within each patient. Across patients, clones rarely overlapped, yet motif clusters were shared tissue-specifically.

The assay was immunoSEQ multiplex PCR, and TCRdb's table has in-frame clones only and misses some. The sample records 9,000 to 9,500 clones, roughly 49% being singletons. This CDR3 region has 14 residues. Looked up from germline, CDR1 is KGHPV and CDR2 is FQNQEV (reference sequence). Trimming at V came to 4 bases and at J to 2 bases, leaving 1 base not matched to a gene. This clonotype was obtained from a female BALB/c mouse given C57BL/6 T cells with graft-versus-host disease after an allogeneic hematopoietic cell transplant. This chain joins TRBV26 and TRBJ1-3, with TRBD1 identical over 8 bases. The sample taken for sequencing was gut tissue. Partial CDR3 DNA: TGTGCCAGCAGTCCGACAGGGGCTGGAAATACGCTCTAT. Amino acid sequence: CASSPTGAGNTLY. The entire CDR3 is CASSPTGAGNTLYF.